These 10 T cell receptor beta chains came from one sample sequenced in a study of OX40 agonist ivuxolimab in advanced cancers. Sequenced by immunoSEQ multiplex PCR; TCRdb stores in-frame clones only, minus some. The sample has around 67,000 clones, about 80% seen once. The source material was CD4+ or CD8+ T cells sorted from blood, sampled in a trial of the OX40 agonist ivuxolimab. Receptors originate from an adult with an advanced solid tumor such as melanoma, head and neck, liver or kidney cancer.

The sample holds one count of this clone. V gene TRBV30 combines with J gene TRBJ1-3; the D is unclear. The CDR3 contains 15 residues. The germline gives CDR1 GTSNPN, CDR2 SVGIG (reference sequence). V was trimmed by 1 base and J by 4 bases, leaving 14 bases between them. CDR3 in amino acids: CAWSGRQVFGNTIYF. The CDR3 region has the DNA TGTGCCTGGAGTGGCCGCCAGGTTTTCGGAAACACCATATATTTT.

This clone was recorded once. The chain combines TRBV18 with TRBJ2-7; possible D gene TRBD1, 5 bases. Germline V gene lookup returns CDR1 KGHSH and CDR2 LQKENI. The CDR3 is 11 residues long. Trimming left V 4 bases short and J 5 bases short, with 6 bases between. The CDR3 region has the DNA TGTGCCAGCTCACGCAGGGACGAGCAGTACTTC. Its translation is CASSRRDEQYF. The complete variable domain, with remaining parts taken from reference TRBV18 and TRBJ2-7, reads NAGVMQNPRHLVRRRGQEARLRCSPMKGHSHVYWYRQLPEEGLKFMVYLQKENIIDESGMPKERFSAEFPKEGPSILRIQQVVRGDSAAYFCASSRRDEQYFGPGTRLTVT.

The CDR3 sequence is CASSHRRGYPGELFF. The CDR3 DNA is TGTGCCAGCAGCCACCGTCGAGGGTATCCCGGGGAGCTGTTTTTT. The gene calls are TRBV7-3 and TRBJ2-2, with D maybe TRBD2 (5 bases). Trimming removed 5 bases from V and 6 bases from J, with 16 bases in between. The V gene's germline CDR1 is SGHTA and CDR2 FQGTGA. This CDR3 spans 15 amino acids.

V usage is TRBV9 and J usage is TRBJ2-1, with TRBD2 matching over 13 bases. Trimming removed 4 bases from V and 5 bases from J; junction bases left unmatched: 3. This CDR3 contains 15 residues. CDR1 and CDR2 from the germline V gene are SGDLS and YYNGEE. This chain's CDR3 is CASSPGTSGDNEQFF. CDR3 nucleotides: TGTGCCAGCAGCCCAGGGACTAGCGGGGACAATGAGCAGTTCTTC.

This rearrangement joins TRBV28 to TRBJ2-5; the D gene is possibly TRBD2 (6 bases). CDR1 and CDR2 from the germline V gene are MDHEN and SYDVKM. CDR3 length: 14 residues. Trimming stripped 3 bases from V and 5 bases from J, with 13 bases between. The CDR3 protein is CASSFNGGRETQYF. CDR3 DNA sequence: TGTGCCAGCAGTTTCAACGGGGGACGGGAGACCCAGTACTTC.

This clone was seen more than once but under ten times. The V and J genes are TRBV7-2 and TRBJ2-5; 8 bases are a match to TRBD1. Germline V CDR1 and CDR2: SGHTA, FQGNSA. The CDR3 has 16 residues. Losses at the gene ends were 5 bases for V and 5 bases for J; bases not matched to a gene: 13. The CDR3: CASSNRGARSWETQYF. CDR3 DNA sequence: TGTGCCAGCAGCAACAGGGGGGCGAGATCTTGGGAGACCCAGTACTTC.

This clone has a handful of counts. The gene calls are TRBV7-9 and TRBJ1-2; D uncertain. Germline V lookup: CDR1 SEHNR, CDR2 FQNEAQ (reference sequence). The CDR3 sequence is 14 residues long. Trimming took 6 bases from V and 2 from J, leaving 13 bases between them. The DNA of the CDR3 is TGTGCCAGCAGAGGAGCGCTCCTGAACTATGGCTACACCTTC. Protein sequence: CASRGALLNYGYTF.

In its sample, this clone is medium-sized (0.01 to 0.1%). V is TRBV19 and J is TRBJ1-2; D not resolved. The CDR3 totals 11 residues. V was shortened by 6 bases and J by 6 bases, with 8 bases between the two germline ends. Germline V gives CDR1 LNHDA, CDR2 SQIVND (reference sequence). The CDR3, as DNA: TGTGCCAGTAGGGTAACGGATGGCTACACCTTC. Encoded protein: CASRVTDGYTF.

The DNA for the CDR3 is TGCGCCAGCAGTGAGTCGGCTAGCGGGGGGGCCGGACCTCAGTTCTTC. This encodes CASSESASGGAGPQFF. The J gene is TRBJ2-1, the V gene TRBV10-1; 12 nucleotides agree with TRBD2. There are 16 residues in the CDR3. The ends lost 0 bases at V and 13 bases at J; junction bases unmatched: 10. In germline, CDR1 is WNHNN, CDR2 SYGVQD (reference sequence).

The V gene is TRBV29-1, the J gene TRBJ1-2; D call uncertain. Germline V lookup: CDR1 SQVTM, CDR2 ANQGSEA. Trimming took 6 bases from V and 8 from J, leaving 16 bases between them. The CDR3 extends over 12 amino acids. The CDR3 loop is CSVGTRREGYTF. CDR3 nucleotide sequence: TGCAGCGTGGGTACTCGGAGGGAGGGCTACACCTTC.